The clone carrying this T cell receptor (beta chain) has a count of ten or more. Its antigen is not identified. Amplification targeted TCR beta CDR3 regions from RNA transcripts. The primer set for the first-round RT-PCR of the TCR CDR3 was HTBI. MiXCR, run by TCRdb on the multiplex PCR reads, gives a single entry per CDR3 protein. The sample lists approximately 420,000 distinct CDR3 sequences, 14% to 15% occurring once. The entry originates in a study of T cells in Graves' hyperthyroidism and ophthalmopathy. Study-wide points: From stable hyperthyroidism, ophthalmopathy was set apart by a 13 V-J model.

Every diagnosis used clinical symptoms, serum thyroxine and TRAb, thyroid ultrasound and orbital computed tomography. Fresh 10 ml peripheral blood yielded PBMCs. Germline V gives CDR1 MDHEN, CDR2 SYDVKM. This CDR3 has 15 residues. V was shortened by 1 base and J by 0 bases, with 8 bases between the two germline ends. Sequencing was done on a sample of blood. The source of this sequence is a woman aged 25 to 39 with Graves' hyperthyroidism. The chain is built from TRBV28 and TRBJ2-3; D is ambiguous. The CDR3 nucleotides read TGTGCCAGCAGTTTATCTGAGCGAAGCACAGATACGCAGTATTTT. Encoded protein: CASSLSERSTDTQYF.